Reported below is one T cell receptor beta chain. No antigen is known for it. This specimen belongs to a study of CD8+CD57+ T cells in acquired aplastic anemia. Overall study: The study obtained an average of around 3.1 ug of DNA from sorted CD4+ and CD8+ cells. Reads per healthy sample averaged around 10 million (CD4+) and some 11 million (CD8+). The study's findings and limits: About 27 shared CD8+ CDR3s appeared highly expressed within patients' immunodominant clones. Between patients and controls, CD8+ Simpson's diversity did not vary significantly.

Per the germline V gene, CDR1 is LNHDA and CDR2 is SQIVND (reference sequence). This CDR3 comprises 17 residues. The germline V and J ends were trimmed by 7 bases and 0 bases, with 16 bases remaining between them. Genomic DNA constituted the template upon which TCR beta VDJ and CDR3 profiling was performed. TCRdb called the reads again in MiXCR, with one record for every CDR3 protein. The data show hundreds of thousands of distinct CDR3 sequences, with under 80% seen just once and under 5% held by the top ten. The sample taken for sequencing was sorted CD4+, CD8+, or CD8+CD57+ T cells (not recorded which) from PBMCs. This sequence originates from a human donor in good health, serving as a control. The chain has TRBV19 and TRBJ1-6; D remains ambiguous. CDR3 sequence reads: CASTVIETSSYNSPLHF. The DNA of the CDR3 is TGTGCCAGTACCGTTATTGAAACGAGCTCCTATAATTCACCCCTCCACTTT. The full variable domain, with the rest looked up from reference TRBV19 and TRBJ1-6, is DGGITQSPKYLFRKEGQNVTLSCEQNLNHDAMYWYRQDPGQGLRLIYYSQIVNDFQKGDIAEGYSVSREKKESFPLTVTSAQKNPTAFYLCASTVIETSSYNSPLHFGNGTRLTVT.